This T cell receptor (beta chain) is from a study of cytomegalovirus exposure and HLA in healthy donors. Study-level results: Cytomegalovirus association was listed for around 170 TCR beta chains. Across donors, most TCRs were seen rarely, yet some public ones were widespread.

V lost 0 bases and J 9 bases, leaving 12 bases between the germline ends. Germline V gives CDR1 MNHEY, CDR2 SVGAGI. CDR3 size: 15 residues. Comments on this clone: Its specificity is not known.

It was healthy bone marrow donors who served as donors. The PCR used 60 Vbeta and 13 Jbeta primers. In the original processing: Around 10 million shared chains were among 80 million or so unique TCR beta chains counted in a later analysis. Only in-frame clones appear in the TCRdb table, and some are missing; sequencing was by immunoSEQ multiplex PCR. For V, J and clone size, that table is used; D and trimming come from the DNA. There are 150,000 to 200,000 clones in the sample; roughly 84% occur only once, and roughly 2.1% lies in the top ten. This clonotype was sampled from a man younger than 30 in good health and CMV-seronegative. The chain carries TRBV6-5 and TRBJ1-6; weak D call: TRBD1 (5 bases). Sequences were obtained from PBMCs. The DNA for the CDR3 is TGTGCCAGCAGTTACTCCGGGGGTGGCAGTTCACCCCTCCACTTT. Translation: CASSYSGGGSSPLHF.